The 6 T cell receptor beta chains listed next were all sequenced from one sample in a study of T cell responses to AZD1222 COVID-19 vaccine. The table came from immunoSEQ multiplex PCR; TCRdb's copy has only in-frame clones and leaves some out. This table holds some 170,000 clones, approximately 93% found once. The sample consisted of peripheral blood, taken 28 days after the second AZD1222 dose. The receptors here all came from an adult who received the AZD1222 COVID-19 vaccine.

The chain carries TRBV7-2 and TRBJ1-1; tentatively, D is TRBD1 (6 bases). Between the trimmed V and J ends, which lost 5 bases and 5 bases, there was a span of 12 bases. This CDR3 comprises 13 residues. The germline V gene has CDR1 SGHTA and CDR2 FQGNSA. As DNA, the CDR3 is TGTGCCAGCAGCCTTACAGGGTTGACTGAAGCTTTCTTT. This sequence encodes CASSLTGLTEAFF.

The J gene is TRBJ1-2, the V gene TRBV30; no clear D. The CDR3 totals 11 residues. The germline gives CDR1 GTSNPN, CDR2 SVGIG (reference sequence). The V end was cut by 0 bases, the J end by 8 bases, with 7 bases between. For the CDR3, the DNA is TGTGCCTGGAGTGTGGCGGGAGGCTACACCTTC. Amino acids: CAWSVAGGYTF.

V and J are TRBV7-2 and TRBJ1-6; 8 nucleotides agree with TRBD1. Germline V gene sequence: CDR1 SGHTA, CDR2 FQGNSA. The CDR3 sequence is 14 residues long. The ends lost 5 bases at V and 7 bases at J; junction bases unmatched: 4. The CDR3 reads CASSPQGANSPLHF. CDR3 sequence (DNA): TGTGCCAGCAGCCCCCAGGGGGCAAATTCACCCCTCCACTTT.

The gene calls are TRBV13 and TRBJ1-1; D might be TRBD1 (5 bases). V was pared by 5 bases and J by 0 bases, with 10 bases between. This CDR3 is built from 14 residues. CDR1 is PRHDT and CDR2 is FYEKMQ in the germline V gene (reference sequence). Here the CDR3 reads CASSRRVVNTEAFF. CDR3 nucleotide sequence: TGTGCCAGCAGCCGCAGGGTGGTGAACACTGAAGCTTTCTTT.

The chain links TRBV7-9 to TRBJ1-1, with D possibly TRBD1 on 6 matching bases. CDR3 length equals 14 residues. The germline V and J ends were trimmed by 1 base and 4 bases, with 10 bases remaining between them. Germline assignment: CDR1 SEHNR and CDR2 FQNEAQ (reference sequence). The CDR3 reads CASSLVTGRTEAFF. The DNA of the CDR3 is TGTGCCAGCAGCTTAGTTACAGGGCGCACTGAAGCTTTCTTT.

The rearrangement uses TRBV30 and TRBJ2-5; D not resolved. The CDR3 is made up of 13 amino acids. Trimming cost V 2 bases and J 1 base, with 8 bases left between them. CDR1 and CDR2 from the germline V gene are GTSNPN and SVGIG (reference sequence). CDR3 coding DNA: TGTGCCTGGAGTTCCGGTGGCCAAGAGACCCAGTACTTC. Its protein is CAWSSGGQETQYF.